This passage covers 30 T cell receptor beta chains from one sample sequenced in a study of CD8 T cells in ankylosing spondylitis (dated by TCRdb to 2015 to 2018). What the work shows at the level of the full study, not this receptor alone: Blood from ankylosing spondylitis patients appeared to be characterized by a TCR beta motif made up of seven or eight highly homologous amino acid variants.

Library construction relied on 5' RACE. The run used an Illumina HiSeq 2500. TCRdb reprocessed the public reads (quality trimming at Q25 with fastp, clone calling with MiXCR) and kept in-frame beta chains. CDR3 protein duplicates are merged, each entry listing the most common genes and DNA. The sample table shows about 340,000 distinct CDR3 sequences, and 8% are seen once. Of the sample, more than 12% falls within the top ten clones. These TCRs are of unknown antigen specificity. Sequencing input: blood, either unsorted or a sorted T cell fraction (not recorded which). Receptors were obtained from a male donor with ankylosing spondylitis.

This clonotype has only a few counts. This chain joins TRBV29-1 and TRBJ2-3; 12 nucleotides align to TRBD2. CDR3 size: 17 residues. Per the germline V gene, CDR1 is SQVTM and CDR2 is ANQGSEA. V lost 1 base to trimming and J lost 4 bases; unmatched junction nucleotides: 9. The CDR3 region has the DNA TGCAGCGTTGAAGCAATGACTAGCGGGAGAGATGCAGATACGCAGTATTTT. This gives the protein CSVEAMTSGRDADTQYF.

V and J are TRBV5-6 and TRBJ2-5; TRBD1 is a possible D gene (5 bases). This CDR3 comprises 15 residues. The germline V and J ends were trimmed by 4 bases and 5 bases, with 18 bases remaining between them. Per germline, CDR1 SGHDT and CDR2 YYEEEE. CDR3 residues: CASSAPGLGGETQYF. The CDR3 coding sequence is TGTGCCAGCAGCGCCCCAGGGTTGGGTGGGGAGACCCAGTACTTC.

The CDR3 reads CASSFRRVDYGYTF. In DNA, the CDR3 is TGTGCCAGCAGCTTTCGGAGGGTAGACTATGGCTACACCTTC. The chain couples TRBV11-3 to TRBJ1-2; D not certain. In germline, CDR1 is SGHNT, CDR2 YENEEA. The CDR3 contains 14 residues. Trimming stripped 3 bases from V and 3 bases from J, with 11 bases between.

This chain joins TRBV4-2 and TRBJ2-1; 8 bases agree with TRBD2. This CDR3 spans 17 amino acids. Germline assignment: CDR1 LGHNA and CDR2 YNFKEQ. V lost 4 bases, J lost 2 bases, and 10 bases stayed unmatched. CDR3 DNA sequence: TGTGCCAGCAGCCCAAGGGGGGGGCGGGAGGCCTACAATGAGCAGTTCTTC. The encoded protein is CASSPRGGREAYNEQFF.

This clonotype was observed a few times. The chain employs TRBV20-1 and TRBJ2-7; the D gene could be TRBD1 or TRBD2 (5 bases each). Trimming shortened V by 6 bases and J by 3 bases, and 18 bases separated the two germline ends. Germline values: CDR1 DFQATT, CDR2 SNEGSKA (reference sequence). The CDR3 runs 14 residues. The CDR3 reads CSARTPGTVYEQYF. CDR3 DNA: TGCAGTGCGCGAACCCCCGGGACGGTCTACGAGCAGTACTTC.

This clonotype occurred many times. The chain combines TRBV12-3 or TRBV12-4 with TRBJ2-1; D is uncertain. This CDR3 spans 13 amino acids. V shed 8 bases and J shed 6 bases, with 14 bases lying between them. CDR3 in DNA: TGTGCCAGCGCCCTTCTAAGGGTCAATGAGCAGTTCTTC. Residues: CASALLRVNEQFF.

The CDR3 region has the DNA TGTGCCAGTAGCCTCTCGACAGATTCACCCCTCCACTTT. It translates to CASSLSTDSPLHF. The chain uses TRBV19 and TRBJ1-6, with D possibly being TRBD1 (5 bases). CDR3 size: 13 residues. Trimming shortened V by 6 bases and J by 8 bases, and 11 bases separated the two germline ends. Germline CDR1 and CDR2: LNHDA and SQIVND (reference sequence).

The chain links TRBV5-1 to TRBJ1-1, with a possible D match to TRBD1 (5 bases). CDR3 size: 13 residues. The V gene lost 6 bases and the J gene lost 1 base, with 10 bases spanning the gap. Germline CDR1 SGHRS, CDR2 YFSETQ. DNA for the CDR3: TGCGCCAGCATGATTCAGGGGAACACTGAAGCTTTCTTT. Amino acid sequence: CASMIQGNTEAFF.

This clonotype came up many times. The junction departs from germline at one end; a sequencing error may be responsible. This chain uses TRBV7-6 with TRBJ2-3; 7 bases match TRBD1. The CDR3 runs to 16 residues. CDR1 is SGHVS, CDR2 FNYEAQ, per germline. The CDR3 reads CASSSWTGQSTDTQYF. CDR3 bases: TGTGCCAGCAGCTCTTGGACAGGACAAAGCACGGATACGCAGTATTTT.

This clonotype came up a few times. The rearrangement links TRBV6-1 to TRBJ2-7, with D unresolved. CDR1 and CDR2 from the germline V gene are MNHNS and SASEGT. The CDR3 is made up of 11 amino acids. The ends were cut back, 7 bases at V and 2 bases at J, with 6 bases in the middle. The CDR3 nucleotides are TGTGCCAGCATACGCGCCTACGAGCAGTACTTC. This gives the protein CASIRAYEQYF.

The chain is built from TRBV6-1 and TRBJ1-5; D not resolved. Per the germline V gene, CDR1 is MNHNS and CDR2 is SASEGT. Between the trimmed V and J ends, which lost 6 bases and 5 bases, there was a span of 11 bases. The CDR3 consists of 13 residues. Here the CDR3 DNA reads TGTGCCAGCAGCGGACGGCAAGATCAGCCCCAGCATTTT. Residues: CASSGRQDQPQHF.

V gene TRBV3-1 combines with J gene TRBJ1-5; D unclear. CDR1 is LGHDT and CDR2 is YNNKEL in the germline V gene (reference sequence). The CDR3 extends over 15 amino acids. V was clipped by 0 bases and J by 5 bases, with 11 bases between them. CDR3 in DNA: TGTGCCAGCAGCCAAGATAGGGCTTTGGATCAGCCCCAGCATTTT. This sequence encodes CASSQDRALDQPQHF.

This clonotype has more than one count but fewer than ten. The V and J genes are TRBV5-1 and TRBJ1-4; possibly TRBD1 for D (5 bases). V was clipped by 1 base and J by 7 bases, with 11 bases between them. The CDR3 has 14 residues. Germline values: CDR1 SGHRS, CDR2 YFSETQ. CDR3 sequence reads: CASSLNSRGEKLFF. CDR3 nucleotide sequence: TGCGCCAGCAGCTTGAACTCAAGGGGTGAAAAACTGTTTTTT.

The rearrangement links TRBV5-1 to TRBJ2-3, with 9 bases aligning to TRBD2. After removal of 7 bases from V and 3 bases from J, the junction contained 12 bases not matched to a gene. The CDR3 is 16 amino acids. Per germline, CDR1 SGHRS and CDR2 YFSETQ. The chain's CDR3 is CASLAVAGEGTDTQYF. DNA of the CDR3: TGCGCCAGCTTGGCCGTAGCGGGAGAGGGGACAGATACGCAGTATTTT.

J is TRBJ2-7 and V is TRBV29-1; 7 bases align to TRBD1. CDR1 is SQVTM and CDR2 is ANQGSEA in the germline V gene. V was clipped by 5 bases and J by 3 bases; unmatched bases: 10. CDR3 length: 14 residues. CDR3 nucleotides: TGCAGCGTTCAAAACAGGGGAGTGGGCTACGAGCAGTACTTC. This encodes CSVQNRGVGYEQYF.

This clonotype appeared many times. The chain carries TRBV4-3 and TRBJ1-6; 8 nucleotides line up with TRBD1. CDR1 and CDR2 (germline): LGHNA, YSLEER. V lost 4 bases and J lost 7; bases outside the gene matches: 9. The CDR3 contains 16 residues. The CDR3: CASSRDRGATNSPLHF. Written as DNA, the CDR3 is TGCGCCAGCAGCCGCGACAGGGGCGCAACGAATTCACCCCTCCACTTT.

This clonotype came up many times. The chain employs TRBV29-1 and TRBJ2-1; 11 nucleotides align to TRBD1. Trimming removed 8 bases from V and 7 bases from J; junction bases left unmatched: 7. CDR3 length: 13 residues. Germline CDR1 and CDR2: SQVTM and ANQGSEA. The CDR3 region has the DNA TGCAGCCTAGGACAGGGGGCTTTTAATGAGCAGTTCTTC. Translating it yields CSLGQGAFNEQFF.

This clonotype was recorded at least ten times. V usage is TRBV7-9 and J usage is TRBJ2-3; 9 bases match TRBD1. V lost 5 bases to trimming and J lost 3 bases; unmatched junction nucleotides: 3. Germline V gene lookup returns CDR1 SEHNR and CDR2 FQNEAQ (reference sequence). The CDR3 consists of 14 residues. CDR3 loop: CASSRGQGTDTQYF. The CDR3 DNA follows: TGTGCCAGCAGCAGGGGACAGGGAACAGATACGCAGTATTTT. Filled out from reference TRBV7-9 and TRBJ2-3, the complete variable domain reads DTGVSQNPRHKITKRGQNVTFRCDPISEHNRLYWYRQTLGQGPEFLTYFQNEAQLEKSRLLSDRFSAERPKGSFSTLEIQRTEQGDSAMYLCASSRGQGTDTQYFGPGTRLTVL.

This clonotype was detected only a few times. The chain carries TRBV4-1 and TRBJ2-3; 8 nucleotides align to TRBD2. This CDR3 spans 16 amino acids. Trimming at V came to 1 base and at J to 4 bases, leaving 7 bases not matched to a gene. Germline V gives CDR1 MGHRA, CDR2 YSYEKL. CDR3 loop: CASSQARAGDADTQYF. The CDR3 DNA reads as TGCGCCAGCAGCCAAGCGCGAGCGGGAGACGCAGATACGCAGTATTTT.

This clonotype came up a few times. At one boundary the junction diverges from the germline segment, which might be a read error. The chain employs TRBV20-1 and TRBJ1-2; perhaps TRBD1 as D (5 bases). CDR3 length: 11 amino acids. From germline, CDR1 is DFQATT and CDR2 SNEGSKA (reference sequence). Here the CDR3 reads CSAQDSYGYTF. Written as DNA, the CDR3 is TGCAGTGCTCAAGACAGCTATGGTTACACCTTC.

At least ten counts were recorded for this clonotype. The chain is built from TRBV25-1 and TRBJ2-7; tentatively, D is TRBD2 (7 bases). CDR3 length: 11 residues. V was cut by 6 bases and J by 7 bases, with 10 bases left in between. From germline, CDR1 is MGHDK and CDR2 SYGVNS. The CDR3 reads CASRGGLEQYF. The CDR3, as DNA: TGTGCCAGCAGGGGGGGGCTTGAGCAGTACTTC.

The chain joins TRBV9 to TRBJ2-1; 15 bases fit TRBD2. V gave up 4 bases and J gave up 5 bases; unmatched junction bases: 4. CDR3 size: 16 residues. Germline lookup yields CDR1 SGDLS and CDR2 YYNGEE. The CDR3 nucleotides are TGTGCCAGCAGCAAAGGACTAGCGGGAGGGGACAATGAGCAGTTCTTC. Translation gives CASSKGLAGGDNEQFF.

The chain joins TRBV27 to TRBJ1-2, with 8 bases that match TRBD1. After removal of 5 bases from V and 6 bases from J, the junction contained 8 bases not matched to a gene. Germline-derived CDR1 and CDR2 are MNHEY and SMNVEV (reference sequence). There are 14 residues in the CDR3. The CDR3 protein is CASSKDRAVNGYTF. The CDR3 nucleotides are TGTGCCAGCAGTAAGGACAGGGCGGTGAATGGCTACACCTTC.

There are a few counts of this clonotype. J is TRBJ2-6 and V is TRBV7-3, with D possibly matching TRBD1 (6 bases). CDR3 length: 15 amino acids. The germline V gene encodes CDR1 SGHTA and CDR2 FQGTGA. V lost 3 bases to trimming and J lost 4 bases, with 10 bases between them. The CDR3 region is CASSFTGTGANVLTF. In nucleotides, the CDR3 is TGTGCCAGCAGCTTCACAGGGACCGGGGCCAACGTCCTGACTTTC.

The chain recombines TRBV27 with TRBJ2-1; 7 positions agree with TRBD1. CDR3 size: 15 residues. The trim removed 5 bases at V and 3 bases at J, leaving 7 bases unmatched. Germline V gives CDR1 MNHEY, CDR2 SMNVEV (reference sequence). The CDR3 DNA follows: TGTGCCAGCAGTCCCCGAGGGGGCTTCTACAATGAGCAGTTCTTC. It encodes CASSPRGGFYNEQFF.

This chain joins TRBV10-3 and TRBJ2-7; TRBD2 matches 7 bases. CDR1 is ENHRY and CDR2 is SYGVKD in the germline V gene. J gave up 7 bases and V 6 bases, and 15 bases lay outside the gene matches. The CDR3 is 15 amino acids. The CDR3 loop reads CAISPSTGEGTEQYF. CDR3 DNA sequence: TGTGCCATCAGCCCGTCTACGGGGGAGGGAACAGAGCAGTACTTC.

The J gene is TRBJ2-1, the V gene TRBV7-2; TRBD2 might be the D (6 bases). CDR1 and CDR2 from the germline V gene are SGHTA and FQGNSA. Trimming shortened V by 6 bases and J by 5 bases, and 17 bases separated the two germline ends. The CDR3 spans 15 residues. DNA for the CDR3: TGTGCCAGCAGTTCCGTCGGGGGTAATAACAATGAGCAGTTCTTC. This encodes CASSSVGGNNNEQFF.

This chain joins TRBV20-1 and TRBJ2-7, with 10 bases matching TRBD2. This CDR3 is built from 13 residues. Germline CDR1 DFQATT, CDR2 SNEGSKA (reference sequence). Trimming removed 3 bases from V and 7 bases from J; junction bases left unmatched: 6. The CDR3 sequence: CSARKAGGPEQYF. The CDR3 DNA reads TGCAGTGCTAGGAAAGCGGGAGGGCCTGAGCAGTACTTC.

This clonotype was detected ten times or more. The rearrangement uses TRBV7-8 and TRBJ1-5; possible D gene TRBD1, 5 bases. Germline lookup yields CDR1 SGHVS and CDR2 FQNEAQ. The CDR3 is 15 residues long. The germline V and J ends were trimmed by 2 bases and 0 bases, with 8 bases remaining between them. CDR3: CASSLQGISNQPQHF. The CDR3, as DNA: TGTGCCAGCAGCTTACAGGGCATTAGCAATCAGCCCCAGCATTTT.

In DNA form, the CDR3 reads TGTGCCAGCAGCCAAGATTGGGGAGCCGATGAGCAGTTCTTC. Its protein is CASSQDWGADEQFF. V gene TRBV14 combines with J gene TRBJ2-1; TRBD2 might be the D (5 bases). The CDR3 runs to 14 residues. V lost 0 bases and J lost 8, with 11 bases in between. Germline lookup yields CDR1 SGHDN and CDR2 FVKESK.